A selection of T cell receptor beta chains follows, all from one sample in a study of CD8 T cells in Susac syndrome. Via MiXCR, TCRdb re-called the immunoSEQ multiplex PCR reads, giving one row per CDR3 protein. In the table there are 350,000 to 550,000 distinct CDR3 sequences, 75% to 90% of which are singletons. Sample: CD8+ T cells from PBMCs. These receptor sequences come from a human donor with multiple sclerosis. CDR3s include the opening cysteine and the closing phenylalanine or tryptophan. Each record gives: clone size, V gene, J gene, D gene, CDR3 DNA, CDR3 protein. D genes are given only for firm matches. Clone size is stated in some rows and not others, as once, few, many or a class when expanded.

clone_size: few; v_call: TRBV4-2; j_call: TRBJ1-1; d_call: NA; cdr3_nt: TGTGCCAGCAGCCAACGACGGGGGGAGGGGAACACTGAAGCTTTCTTT; cdr3_aa: CASSQRRGEGNTEAFF
clone_size: NA; v_call: TRBV13; j_call: TRBJ2-7; d_call: NA; cdr3_nt: TGTGCCAGCAGCTTAGACAGGCGCTACGAGCAGTACTTC; cdr3_aa: CASSLDRRYEQYF
clone_size: NA; v_call: TRBV5-1; j_call: TRBJ1-1; d_call: TRBD1; cdr3_nt: TGCGCCAGCAGCTTGGGATCCGGGACAGGGGATGAAGCTTTCTTT; cdr3_aa: CASSLGSGTGDEAFF
clone_size: NA; v_call: TRBV27; j_call: TRBJ1-1; d_call: TRBD1; cdr3_nt: TGTGCCAGCAGTTTATCCGTACAGGGGGAGGCTGAAGCTTTCTTT; cdr3_aa: CASSLSVQGEAEAFF
clone_size: few; v_call: TRBV7-2; j_call: TRBJ1-5; d_call: NA; cdr3_nt: TGTGCCAGCAGCTGGATAATAGCGGACAATCAGCCCCAGCATTTT; cdr3_aa: CASSWIIADNQPQHF
clone_size: NA; v_call: TRBV15; j_call: TRBJ2-4; d_call: NA; cdr3_nt: TGTGCCACCAGCAGAGACTCGGAGGGCCGCGCCAAAAACATTCAGTACTTC; cdr3_aa: CATSRDSEGRAKNIQYF
clone_size: NA; v_call: TRBV29-1; j_call: TRBJ2-3; d_call: NA; cdr3_nt: TGCAGCGTCTATAGCGCCAACACAGATACGCAGTATTTT; cdr3_aa: CSVYSANTDTQYF
clone_size: NA; v_call: TRBV12-3/TRBV12-4; j_call: TRBJ2-1; d_call: TRBD2; cdr3_nt: TGTGCCAGCAGCGCCACCACTAGCGGGGACTACAATGAGCAGTTCTTC; cdr3_aa: CASSATTSGDYNEQFF
clone_size: once; v_call: TRBV30; j_call: TRBJ2-2; d_call: TRBD1; cdr3_nt: TGTGCCTGGAGTGGAGGACAGGGGGTGTTTGACGGGGAGCTGTTTTTT; cdr3_aa: CAWSGGQGVFDGELFF
clone_size: NA; v_call: TRBV27; j_call: TRBJ1-3; d_call: NA; cdr3_nt: TGTGCCAGCAGTTTATATCCAGGGACTGGAAACACCATATATTTT; cdr3_aa: CASSLYPGTGNTIYF
clone_size: NA; v_call: TRBV5-1; j_call: TRBJ1-4; d_call: TRBD1; cdr3_nt: TGCGCCAGCAGCCTGACCGGGACAGGAGGGGAAAAACTGTTTTTT; cdr3_aa: CASSLTGTGGEKLFF
clone_size: once; v_call: TRBV20-1; j_call: TRBJ2-3; d_call: NA; cdr3_nt: TGCAGTGCTAACCCTTCGCCCAAGGGCACAGATACGCAGTATTTT; cdr3_aa: CSANPSPKGTDTQYF
clone_size: NA; v_call: TRBV9; j_call: TRBJ2-3; d_call: TRBD1; cdr3_nt: TGTGCCAGCAGCTACGCAGACAGGGCCACCACAGATACGCAGTATTTT; cdr3_aa: CASSYADRATTDTQYF
clone_size: NA; v_call: TRBV7-2; j_call: TRBJ2-2; d_call: NA; cdr3_nt: TGTGCCAGCAGCTCGGTAGAGCTGTTTTTT; cdr3_aa: CASSSVELFF
clone_size: NA; v_call: TRBV4-1; j_call: TRBJ2-3; d_call: NA; cdr3_nt: TGCGCCAGCAGCCAAGATGGGACGGGGCTACCCGATACGCAGTATTTT; cdr3_aa: CASSQDGTGLPDTQYF
clone_size: NA; v_call: TRBV10-3; j_call: TRBJ2-7; d_call: NA; cdr3_nt: TGTGCCATCAGTGAAGAGGGGCTGTCCTACGAGCAGTACTTC; cdr3_aa: CAISEEGLSYEQYF
clone_size: NA; v_call: TRBV19; j_call: TRBJ2-7; d_call: NA; cdr3_nt: TGTGCCAGTAGTATGTCATCGGGGGCGGACGAGCAGTACTTC; cdr3_aa: CASSMSSGADEQYF
clone_size: NA; v_call: TRBV28; j_call: TRBJ2-7; d_call: NA; cdr3_nt: TGTGCCAGCAGCATTAATATGGGGTACGAGCAGTACTTC; cdr3_aa: CASSINMGYEQYF
clone_size: once; v_call: TRBV4-1; j_call: TRBJ2-2; d_call: NA; cdr3_nt: TGCGCCAGCAGCCAAGATCGGGGACAAACCACCGGGGAGCTGTTTTTT; cdr3_aa: CASSQDRGQTTGELFF
clone_size: NA; v_call: TRBV7-9; j_call: TRBJ1-5; d_call: NA; cdr3_nt: TGTGCCAGCACCCAAACAGGTTCTAATCAGCCCCAGCATTTT; cdr3_aa: CASTQTGSNQPQHF
clone_size: NA; v_call: TRBV20-1; j_call: TRBJ1-2; d_call: NA; cdr3_nt: TGCAGTGCTAGGGGGTCGGTGAGGTGGAGCTACACCTTC; cdr3_aa: CSARGSVRWSYTF
clone_size: few; v_call: TRBV7-6; j_call: TRBJ2-7; d_call: TRBD1; cdr3_nt: TGTGCCAGCAGCTTAACAGGGGACCACGAGCAGTACTTC; cdr3_aa: CASSLTGDHEQYF
clone_size: NA; v_call: TRBV7-2; j_call: TRBJ1-1; d_call: NA; cdr3_nt: TGTGCCAGCAGCTTAAATCTGAGTCCATCGACTGAAGCTTTCTTT; cdr3_aa: CASSLNLSPSTEAFF
clone_size: NA; v_call: TRBV11-1; j_call: TRBJ1-1; d_call: NA; cdr3_nt: TGTGCCAGCAGCATCCTATCCAGAGCGAACACTGAAGCTTTCTTT; cdr3_aa: CASSILSRANTEAFF
clone_size: once; v_call: TRBV6-5; j_call: TRBJ2-7; d_call: TRBD2; cdr3_nt: TGTGCCAGCAGTTACGGGCCGCGACTAGCGGATTCCTACGAGCAGTACTTC; cdr3_aa: CASSYGPRLADSYEQYF
clone_size: NA; v_call: TRBV6-2/TRBV6-3; j_call: TRBJ1-2; d_call: NA; cdr3_nt: TGTGCCAGCAGTTACCCGGGTGCGAACTATGGCTACACCTTC; cdr3_aa: CASSYPGANYGYTF
clone_size: once; v_call: TRBV29-1; j_call: TRBJ1-2; d_call: TRBD1; cdr3_nt: TGCAGCGTTGATCGACAGGGAGGAGGCTATGGCTACACCTTC; cdr3_aa: CSVDRQGGGYGYTF